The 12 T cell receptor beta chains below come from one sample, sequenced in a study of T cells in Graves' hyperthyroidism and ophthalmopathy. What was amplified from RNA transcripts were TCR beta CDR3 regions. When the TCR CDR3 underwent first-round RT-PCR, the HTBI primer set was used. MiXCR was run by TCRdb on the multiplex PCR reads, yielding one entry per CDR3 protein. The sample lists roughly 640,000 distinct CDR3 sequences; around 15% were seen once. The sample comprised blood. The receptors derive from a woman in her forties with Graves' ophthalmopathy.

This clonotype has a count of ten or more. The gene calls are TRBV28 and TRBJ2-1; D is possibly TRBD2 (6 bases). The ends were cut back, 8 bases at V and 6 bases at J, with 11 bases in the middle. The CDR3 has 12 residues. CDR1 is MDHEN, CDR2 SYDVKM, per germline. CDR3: CASRGMVNEQFF. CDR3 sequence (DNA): TGTGCCAGCCGGGGGATGGTCAATGAGCAGTTCTTC. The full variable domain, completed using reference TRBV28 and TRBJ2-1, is DVKVTQSSRYLVKRTGEKVFLECVQDMDHENMFWYRQDPGLGLRLIYFSYDVKMKEKGDIPEGYSVSREKKERFSLILESASTNQTSMYLCASRGMVNEQFFGPGTRLTVL.

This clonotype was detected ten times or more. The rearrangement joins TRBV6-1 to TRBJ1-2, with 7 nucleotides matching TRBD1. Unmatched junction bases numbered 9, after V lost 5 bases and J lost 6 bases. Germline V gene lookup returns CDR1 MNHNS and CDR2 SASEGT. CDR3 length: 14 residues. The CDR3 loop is CASSLTGIFDGYTF. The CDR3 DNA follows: TGTGCCAGCAGTTTGACAGGGATCTTCGATGGCTACACCTTC.

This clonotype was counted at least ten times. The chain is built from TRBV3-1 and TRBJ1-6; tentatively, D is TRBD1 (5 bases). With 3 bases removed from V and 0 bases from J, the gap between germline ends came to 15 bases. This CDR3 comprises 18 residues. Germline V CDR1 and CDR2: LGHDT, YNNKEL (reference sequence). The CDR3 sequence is CASSHLAGVSSYNSPLHF. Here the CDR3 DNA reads TGTGCCAGCAGCCACCTGGCGGGGGTGAGCTCCTATAATTCACCCCTCCACTTT. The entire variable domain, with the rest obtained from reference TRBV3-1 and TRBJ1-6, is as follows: DTAVSQTPKYLVTQMGNDKSIKCEQNLGHDTMYWYKQDSKKFLKIMFSYNNKELIINETVPNRFSPKSPDKAHLNLHINSLELGDSAVYFCASSHLAGVSSYNSPLHFGNGTRLTVT.

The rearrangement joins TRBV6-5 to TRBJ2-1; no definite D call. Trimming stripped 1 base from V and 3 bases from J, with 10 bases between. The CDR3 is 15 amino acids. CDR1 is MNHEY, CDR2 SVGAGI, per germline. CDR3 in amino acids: CASSYYGGDYNEQFF. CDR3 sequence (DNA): TGTGCCAGCAGTTACTATGGCGGCGACTACAATGAGCAGTTCTTC.

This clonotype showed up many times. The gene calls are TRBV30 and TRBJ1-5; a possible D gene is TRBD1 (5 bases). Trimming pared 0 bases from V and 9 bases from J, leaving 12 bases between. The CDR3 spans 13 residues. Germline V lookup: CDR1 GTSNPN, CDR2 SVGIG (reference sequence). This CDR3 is CAWSVGGGGPQHF. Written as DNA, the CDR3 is TGTGCCTGGAGTGTCGGGGGTGGTGGGCCCCAGCATTTT.

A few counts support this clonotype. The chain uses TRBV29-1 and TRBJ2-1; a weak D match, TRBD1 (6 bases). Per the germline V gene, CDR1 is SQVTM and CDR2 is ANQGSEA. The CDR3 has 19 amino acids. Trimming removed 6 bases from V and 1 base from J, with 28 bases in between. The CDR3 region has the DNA TGCAGCGTGCCAGAGGGGGAAGGTAGTTGGGCGGCATCCTACAATGAGCAGTTCTTC. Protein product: CSVPEGEGSWAASYNEQFF.

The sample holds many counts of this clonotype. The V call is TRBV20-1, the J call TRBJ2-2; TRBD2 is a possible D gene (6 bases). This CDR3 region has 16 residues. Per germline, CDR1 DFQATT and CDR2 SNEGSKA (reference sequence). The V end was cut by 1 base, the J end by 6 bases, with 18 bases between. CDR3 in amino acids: CSARGTGTGNSGELFF. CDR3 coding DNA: TGCAGTGCTAGAGGGACCGGGACTGGCAATTCCGGGGAGCTGTTTTTT.

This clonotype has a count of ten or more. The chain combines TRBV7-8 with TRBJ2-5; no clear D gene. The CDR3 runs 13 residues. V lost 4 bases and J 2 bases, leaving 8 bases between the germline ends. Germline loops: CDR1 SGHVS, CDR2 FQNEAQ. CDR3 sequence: CASSYTRQETQYF. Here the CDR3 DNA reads TGTGCCAGCAGCTACACCAGGCAAGAGACCCAGTACTTC. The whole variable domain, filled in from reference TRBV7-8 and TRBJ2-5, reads GAGVSQSPRYKVAKRGQDVALRCDPISGHVSLFWYQQALGQGPEFLTYFQNEAQLDKSGLPSDRFFAERPEGSVSTLKIQRTQQEDSAVYLCASSYTRQETQYFGPGTRLLVL.

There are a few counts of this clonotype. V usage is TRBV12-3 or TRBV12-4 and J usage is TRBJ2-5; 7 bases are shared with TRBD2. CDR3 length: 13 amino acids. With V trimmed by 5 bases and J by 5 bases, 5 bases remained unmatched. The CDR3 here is CASSTSDRETQYF. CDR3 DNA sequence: TGTGCCAGCAGTACTAGCGACCGGGAGACCCAGTACTTC.

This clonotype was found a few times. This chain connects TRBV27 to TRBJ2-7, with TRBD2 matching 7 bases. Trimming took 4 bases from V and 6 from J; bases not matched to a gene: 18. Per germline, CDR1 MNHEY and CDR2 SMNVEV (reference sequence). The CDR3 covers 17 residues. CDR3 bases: TGTGCCAGCAGTTCCCCCCTTGGGAGGGAGAATATGCGCGAGCAGTACTTC. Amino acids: CASSSPLGRENMREQYF.

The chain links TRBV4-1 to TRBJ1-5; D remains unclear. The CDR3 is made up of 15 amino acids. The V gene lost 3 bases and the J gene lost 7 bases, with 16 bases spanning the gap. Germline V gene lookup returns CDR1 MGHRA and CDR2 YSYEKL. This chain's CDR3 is CASSHGFPGTQPQHF. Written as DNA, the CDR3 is TGCGCCAGCAGCCATGGGTTCCCGGGCACGCAGCCCCAGCATTTT.

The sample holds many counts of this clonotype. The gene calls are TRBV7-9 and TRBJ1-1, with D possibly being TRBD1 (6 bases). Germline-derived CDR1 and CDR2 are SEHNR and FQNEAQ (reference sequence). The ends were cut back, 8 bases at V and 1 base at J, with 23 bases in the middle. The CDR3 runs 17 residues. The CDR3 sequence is CASLSSGGTPKNTEAFF. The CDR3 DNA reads TGTGCCAGCCTCTCTTCGGGCGGGACACCCAAGAACACTGAAGCTTTCTTT.